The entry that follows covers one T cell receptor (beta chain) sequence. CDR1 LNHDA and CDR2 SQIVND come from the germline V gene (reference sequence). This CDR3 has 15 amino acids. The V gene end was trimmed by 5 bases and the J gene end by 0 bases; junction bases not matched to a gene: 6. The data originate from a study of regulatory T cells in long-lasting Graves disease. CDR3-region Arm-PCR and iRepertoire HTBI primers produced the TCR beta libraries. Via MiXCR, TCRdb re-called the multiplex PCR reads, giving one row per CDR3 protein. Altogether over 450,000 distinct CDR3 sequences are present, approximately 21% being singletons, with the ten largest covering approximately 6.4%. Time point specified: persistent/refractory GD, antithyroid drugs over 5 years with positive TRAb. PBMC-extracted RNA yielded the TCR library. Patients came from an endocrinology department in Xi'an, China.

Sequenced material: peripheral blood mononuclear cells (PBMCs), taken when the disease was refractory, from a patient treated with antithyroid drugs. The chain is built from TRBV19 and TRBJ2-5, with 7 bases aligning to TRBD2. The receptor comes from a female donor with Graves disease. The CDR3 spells CASSAGVQYQETQYF. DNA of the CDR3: TGTGCCAGTAGTGCGGGGGTTCAGTACCAAGAGACCCAGTACTTC. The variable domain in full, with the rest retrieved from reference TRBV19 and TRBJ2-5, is DGGITQSPKYLFRKEGQNVTLSCEQNLNHDAMYWYRQDPGQGLRLIYYSQIVNDFQKGDIAEGYSVSREKKESFPLTVTSAQKNPTAFYLCASSAGVQYQETQYFGPGTRLLVL.